This is a list of T cell receptor beta chains from one sample in a study of vaccination and CD4 T cells after COVID-19. TCRdb re-called the PCR reads with MiXCR, one entry per CDR3 protein. The data show nearly 15,000 distinct CDR3 sequences, 52% seen once. The antigens these receptors bind are not known. The sequenced sample consisted of CD4+ T cells from blood, cultured in vitro. The origin of the receptors is a human donor who had recovered from COVID-19. The CDR3 runs from the conserved cysteine through the conserved F or W. The D gene is left open where the match is weak. Rows may omit the clone size; those that give it use once, few, many or a size class.

D gene	V gene	clone size	J gene	CDR3 DNA	CDR3 protein
TRBD1	TRBV6-5	-	TRBJ1-2	TGTGCCAGCAGTTCCGCGACAGGGGATGACTATGGCTACACCTTC	CASSSATGDDYGYTF
TRBD2	TRBV6-1	-	TRBJ2-2	TGTGCCATGCCCTCCCCACTTGGGCGGGAGGGGGGTAGGGAGCTGTTTTTT	CAMPSPLGREGGRELFF
-	TRBV27	-	TRBJ1-5	TGTGCCAGCAGTGGCTACTGGGATAAGGGCAATCAGCCCCAGCATTTT	CASSGYWDKGNQPQHF
TRBD1	TRBV20-1	few	TRBJ2-7	TGCAGTGCTCCCCAGGGGGTAGGGTACGAGCAGTACTTC	CSAPQGVGYEQYF
-	TRBV20-1	-	TRBJ1-2	TGCAGTGCTAGTTTCCAGGGTTTTGGCTACACCTTC	CSASFQGFGYTF
-	TRBV7-6	-	TRBJ2-3	TGTGCCAGCAGCTCTGGGACGGAGCCCTTCACAGATACGCAGTATTTT	CASSSGTEPFTDTQYF
TRBD2	TRBV5-1	-	TRBJ2-3	TGCGCCAGCAGCCCCGGGACTAAAACCGGAGATACGCAGTATTTT	CASSPGTKTGDTQYF
-	TRBV6-2/TRBV6-3	-	TRBJ2-3	TGTGCCAGCAGTCATACAGCTGGTTTCACAGATACGCAGTATTTT	CASSHTAGFTDTQYF
-	TRBV14	medium-sized	TRBJ2-3	TGTGCCAGCAGCCAAGGAAGTCGGCGGCCCTTTGGGACAGATACGCAGTATTTT	CASSQGSRRPFGTDTQYF
TRBD2	TRBV7-6	-	TRBJ2-1	TGTGCCAGCAGCTTAGACCCTATTACTAGCGGCCCCCACAATGAGCAGTTCTTC	CASSLDPITSGPHNEQFF
-	TRBV6-1	-	TRBJ1-4	TGTGCCAGCAGTGATAACAGGGCAGCTAATGAAAAACTGTTTTTT	CASSDNRAANEKLFF
TRBD1	TRBV19	-	TRBJ1-1	TGTGCCAGTAGGGGGACCAGAGACAGGGGAATGAACACTGAAGCTTTCTTT	CASRGTRDRGMNTEAFF
TRBD1	TRBV7-2	-	TRBJ2-3	TGTGCCAGCTCTACAATGGGACAGCCCTCAGATACGCAGTATTTT	CASSTMGQPSDTQYF
-	TRBV21-1	few	TRBJ1-1	TGTGCCAGCATAAATCGGGGGAACACTGAAGCTTTCTTT	CASINRGNTEAFF
TRBD1	TRBV29-1	-	TRBJ1-1	TGCAGCGTTGGCGCTCGTTCGGGACAGGGGATGAACACTGAAGCTTTCTTT	CSVGARSGQGMNTEAFF
-	TRBV20-1	-	TRBJ1-2	TGCAGTGCTAGTCGAGGGGATAATGGCTACACCTTC	CSASRGDNGYTF
-	TRBV20-1	-	TRBJ2-1	TGCAGTGCAAGCAGTAGCCTATACAATGAGCAGTTCTTC	CSASSSLYNEQFF
TRBD1	TRBV29-1	-	TRBJ1-2	TGCAGCGTTGCCGGACAGGGAGATTATGGCTACACCTTC	CSVAGQGDYGYTF
-	TRBV20-1	-	TRBJ1-3	TGCAGTGCTAGACAGGGCCGAGGAAACACCATATATTTT	CSARQGRGNTIYF
-	TRBV5-4	few	TRBJ1-1	TGTGCCAGCAGCTTGAACACCGTGAACACTGAAGCTTTCTTT	CASSLNTVNTEAFF
-	TRBV6-1	-	TRBJ1-2	TGTGCCAGCAGCGATTACGGACGTGGTATCTATGGCTACACCTTC	CASSDYGRGIYGYTF
-	TRBV7-3	-	TRBJ2-2	TGTGCCAGCAGCCCCCCCGACGGGAGAACTACCGGGGAGCTGTTTTTT	CASSPPDGRTTGELFF
TRBD1	TRBV28	-	TRBJ1-2	TGTGCCAGCACCTCGGGACAGTCCTATGGCTACACCTTC	CASTSGQSYGYTF
-	TRBV6-4	-	TRBJ2-7	TGTGCCAGCAGTGTCCGCGGGACTGCCTACGAGCAGTACTTC	CASSVRGTAYEQYF